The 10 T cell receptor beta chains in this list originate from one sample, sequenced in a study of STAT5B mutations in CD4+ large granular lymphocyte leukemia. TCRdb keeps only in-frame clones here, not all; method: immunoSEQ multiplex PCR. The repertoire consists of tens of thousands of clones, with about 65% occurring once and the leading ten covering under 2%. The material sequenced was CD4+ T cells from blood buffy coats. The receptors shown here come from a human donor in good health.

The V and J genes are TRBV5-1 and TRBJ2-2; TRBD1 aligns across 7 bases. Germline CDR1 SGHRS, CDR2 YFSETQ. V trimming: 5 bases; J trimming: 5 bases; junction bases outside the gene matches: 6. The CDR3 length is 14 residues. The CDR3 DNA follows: TGCGCCAGCAGATCGGGACAGCCGACCGGGGAGCTGTTTTTT. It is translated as CASRSGQPTGELFF.

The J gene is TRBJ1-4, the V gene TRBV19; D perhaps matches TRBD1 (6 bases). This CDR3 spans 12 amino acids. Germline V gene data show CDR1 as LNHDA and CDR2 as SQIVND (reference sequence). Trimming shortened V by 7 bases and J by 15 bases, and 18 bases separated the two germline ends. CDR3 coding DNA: TGTGCCAGTAACAACCTGGGGGGGCGGGTGTTTTTT. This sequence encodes CASNNLGGRVFF.

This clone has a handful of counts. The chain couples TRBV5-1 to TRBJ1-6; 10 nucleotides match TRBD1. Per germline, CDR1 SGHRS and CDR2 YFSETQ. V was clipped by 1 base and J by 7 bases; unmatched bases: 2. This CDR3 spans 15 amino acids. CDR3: CASSLLDRGNSPLHF. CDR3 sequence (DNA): TGCGCCAGCAGCTTGTTGGACAGGGGGAATTCACCCCTCCACTTT.

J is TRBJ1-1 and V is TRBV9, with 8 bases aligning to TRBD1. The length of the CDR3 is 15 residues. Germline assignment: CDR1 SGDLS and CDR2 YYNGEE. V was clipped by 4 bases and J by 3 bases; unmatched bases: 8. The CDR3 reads CASSSRTGRDTEAFF. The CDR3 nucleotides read TGTGCCAGCAGCTCCCGGACAGGGCGGGACACTGAAGCTTTCTTT.

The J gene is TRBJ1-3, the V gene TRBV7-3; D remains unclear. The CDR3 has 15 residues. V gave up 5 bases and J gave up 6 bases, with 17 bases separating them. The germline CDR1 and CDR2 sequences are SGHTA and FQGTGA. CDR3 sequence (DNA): TGTGCCAGCAGCCTAGATCTAAGAGCCGAAAACACCATATATTTT. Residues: CASSLDLRAENTIYF.

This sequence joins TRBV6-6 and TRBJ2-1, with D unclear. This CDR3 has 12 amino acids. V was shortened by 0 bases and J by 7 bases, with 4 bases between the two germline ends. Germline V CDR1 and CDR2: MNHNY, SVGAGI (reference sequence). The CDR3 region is CASSYSSNEQFF. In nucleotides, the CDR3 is TGTGCCAGCAGTTACTCGTCGAATGAGCAGTTCTTC.

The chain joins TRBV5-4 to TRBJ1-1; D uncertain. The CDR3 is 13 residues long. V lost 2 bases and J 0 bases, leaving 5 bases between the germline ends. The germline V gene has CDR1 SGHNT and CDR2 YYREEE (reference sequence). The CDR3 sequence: CASSFRLNTEAFF. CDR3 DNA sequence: TGTGCCAGCAGCTTCCGGTTGAACACTGAAGCTTTCTTT.

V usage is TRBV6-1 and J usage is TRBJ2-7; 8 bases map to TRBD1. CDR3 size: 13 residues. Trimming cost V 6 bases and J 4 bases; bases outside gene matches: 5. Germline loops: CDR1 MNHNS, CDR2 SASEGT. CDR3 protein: CASSHGQGYEQYF. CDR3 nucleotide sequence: TGTGCCAGCAGCCACGGACAGGGTTACGAGCAGTACTTC.

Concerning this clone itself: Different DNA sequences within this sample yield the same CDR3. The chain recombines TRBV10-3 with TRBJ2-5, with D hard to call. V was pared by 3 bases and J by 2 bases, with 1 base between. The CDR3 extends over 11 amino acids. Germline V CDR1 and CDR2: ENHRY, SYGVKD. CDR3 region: CAISEQETQYF. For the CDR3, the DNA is TGTGCCATCAGTGAACAAGAGACCCAGTACTTC.

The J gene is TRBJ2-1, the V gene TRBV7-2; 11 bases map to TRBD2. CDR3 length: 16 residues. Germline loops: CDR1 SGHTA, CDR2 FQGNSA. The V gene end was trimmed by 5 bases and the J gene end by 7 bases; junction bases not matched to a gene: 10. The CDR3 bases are TGTGCCAGCAGCCGTGAGATAGCGGGGGGGTCTAATGAGCAGTTCTTC. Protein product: CASSREIAGGSNEQFF.